A single sample is the source of the 27 T cell receptor beta chains below, sequenced in a study of shared clonotypes between healthy human individuals. Libraries were prepared by immunoSEQ multiplex PCR; TCRdb keeps only in-frame clonotypes and omits some of them. The profile shows over 2 million clones, less than 95% of them singletons. The specimen was naive CD4+ T cells from PBMCs. As to subset: CD45RA+ positively selected. Receptor source: a man aged 18 to 35 in good health. Some clones in this sample may be carry-over from other donors' samples.

The chain carries TRBV4-3 and TRBJ1-3; D not certain. V lost 0 bases to trimming and J lost 4 bases, with 13 bases between them. The CDR3 runs to 16 residues. The germline CDR1 and CDR2 sequences are LGHNA and YSLEER. The CDR3 region is CASSQDGVGRGNTIYF. The CDR3 nucleotides are TGCGCCAGCAGCCAAGATGGGGTAGGGAGAGGAAACACCATATATTTT.

The chain recombines TRBV7-2 with TRBJ2-7; D is uncertain. Trimming cost V 4 bases and J 7 bases, with 14 bases left between them. The CDR3 totals 13 residues. Germline V gene data show CDR1 as SGHTA and CDR2 as FQGNSA. The CDR3 nucleotides are TGTGCCAGCAGCTATTCCTCCCTGGGGGAGCAGTACTTC. This codes for CASSYSSLGEQYF.

V gene TRBV28 combines with J gene TRBJ1-1, with D possibly matching TRBD1 (5 bases). V was pared by 4 bases and J by 8 bases, with 20 bases between. CDR1 MDHEN and CDR2 SYDVKM come from the germline V gene. This CDR3 comprises 15 residues. CDR3 nucleotide sequence: TGTGCCAGCAGTTCGTTCGGGACCCCCAGGGTGGAAGCTTTCTTT. Translating gives CASSSFGTPRVEAFF.

About this clone itself: The sample holds other DNA sequences that translate to the same CDR3. The chain is built from TRBV30 and TRBJ2-3; D remains unclear. The V gene's germline CDR1 is GTSNPN and CDR2 SVGIG (reference sequence). The germline V and J ends were trimmed by 2 bases and 3 bases, with 3 bases remaining between them. The CDR3 is made up of 11 amino acids. CDR3 bases: TGTGCCTGGAGTAGGACAGATACGCAGTATTTT. Amino acids: CAWSRTDTQYF.

The chain uses TRBV28 and TRBJ1-1; 7 bases line up with TRBD1. Germline-derived CDR1 and CDR2 are MDHEN and SYDVKM. This CDR3 region has 13 residues. V shed 10 bases, J shed 9 bases, and the junction held 14 bases outside the gene matches. CDR3 protein: CATFTSGGEKAFF. The CDR3 coding sequence is TGTGCCACCTTCACCTCAGGGGGGGAAAAAGCTTTCTTT.

Regarding this clone: An end of the junction differs from the germline gene, which may be a read error. CDR3: CASSLVGRKQETQYF. CDR3 in DNA: TGTGCTAGCAGCTTGGTGGGTCGGAAACAAGAGACCCAGTACTTC. The V call is TRBV5-4, the J call TRBJ2-5; D unclear. This CDR3 has 15 amino acids. Germline V gene sequence: CDR1 SGHNT, CDR2 YYREEE (reference sequence).

V and J are TRBV7-9 and TRBJ2-7; tentatively, D is TRBD1 or TRBD2 (5 bases each). The V and J ends lost 5 bases and 3 bases respectively, with 14 bases between them. Germline-derived CDR1 and CDR2 are SEHNR and FQNEAQ (reference sequence). CDR3 length: 14 residues. CDR3 in DNA: TGTGCCAGCAGCCCCCTTGGGGGTGACTACGAGCAGTACTTC. It encodes CASSPLGGDYEQYF. Variable domain in full (rest from reference TRBV7-9 and TRBJ2-7): DTGVSQNPRHKITKRGQNVTFRCDPISEHNRLYWYRQTLGQGPEFLTYFQNEAQLEKSRLLSDRFSAERPKGSFSTLEIQRTEQGDSAMYLCASSPLGGDYEQYFGPGTRLTVT.

The chain combines TRBV27 with TRBJ2-7, with a weak D call TRBD2 (6 bases). Per the germline V gene, CDR1 is MNHEY and CDR2 is SMNVEV (reference sequence). V was cut by 5 bases and J by 4 bases, with 30 bases left in between. The CDR3 extends over 19 amino acids. Written as DNA, the CDR3 is TGTGCCAGCAGTCCGGGACGAGGGACTGATTTTTACCCTGTGTACGAGCAGTACTTC. Residues: CASSPGRGTDFYPVYEQYF.

V is TRBV18 and J is TRBJ2-1, with D maybe TRBD1 (6 bases). The V gene's germline CDR1 is KGHSH and CDR2 LQKENI. V was shortened by 0 bases and J by 6 bases, with 12 bases between the two germline ends. CDR3 length equals 15 residues. CDR3 DNA sequence: TGTGCCAGCTCACCACCGTGGGGGCGCGTCAATGAGCAGTTCTTC. Amino acid sequence: CASSPPWGRVNEQFF.

This sequence joins TRBV4-1 and TRBJ2-7, with 15 bases aligning to TRBD2. This CDR3 is built from 19 residues. Per the germline V gene, CDR1 is MGHRA and CDR2 is YSYEKL. V was clipped by 4 bases and J by 7 bases; unmatched bases: 17. The DNA for the CDR3 is TGCGCCAGCAGCCCCAATACGGGACTAGCGGGAGGAGTGGTGTGGGAGCAGTACTTC. As protein: CASSPNTGLAGGVVWEQYF.

This chain connects TRBV18 to TRBJ1-1; weak D call: TRBD1 (5 bases). Germline assignment: CDR1 KGHSH and CDR2 LQKENI. Trimming cost V 4 bases and J 3 bases, with 12 bases left between them. This CDR3 spans 14 amino acids. The CDR3 here is CASSQTGGDTEAFF. DNA of the CDR3: TGTGCCAGCTCACAAACTGGGGGAGACACTGAAGCTTTCTTT.

V and J are TRBV2 and TRBJ2-3; 14 bases agree with TRBD2. This CDR3 is built from 15 residues. With V trimmed by 7 bases and J by 7 bases, 7 bases remained unmatched. From germline, CDR1 is SNHLY and CDR2 FYNNEI. The CDR3 sequence: CASTPGLAGGYTQYF. The CDR3 DNA is TGTGCCAGCACCCCTGGACTAGCGGGAGGATATACGCAGTATTTT.

The chain has TRBV11-2 and TRBJ2-1; 10 bases align to TRBD2. Trimming cost V 4 bases and J 8 bases; bases outside gene matches: 14. Germline CDR1 and CDR2: SGHAT and FQNNGV. The CDR3 length is 17 residues. CDR3 DNA sequence: TGTGCCAGCAGCTATCTCCTCCTAGCGGGAGCTGGGGATGAGCAGTTCTTC. Translating it yields CASSYLLLAGAGDEQFF.

Comment on this clone: Additional DNA sequences in this sample encode the identical CDR3. The rearrangement links TRBV28 to TRBJ1-1; TRBD1 might be the D (5 bases). Trimming pared 0 bases from V and 1 base from J, leaving 9 bases between. In germline, CDR1 is MDHEN, CDR2 SYDVKM. This CDR3 is 15 amino acids long. CDR3 bases: TGTGCCAGCAGTTTATGGGCCGGGACGAACACTGAAGCTTTCTTT. Translation: CASSLWAGTNTEAFF.

Concerning this clone itself: One junction end disagrees with the germline gene, perhaps due to a read error. CDR3 nucleotides: TGTACCAGCAGGATTCCTGGTGGAAACGAGCAGTACTTC. Encoded protein: CTSRIPGGNEQYF. The genes are TRBV25-1 and TRBJ2-7; D remains ambiguous. CDR1 and CDR2 from the germline V gene are MGHDK and SYGVNS. This CDR3 has 13 amino acids.

This clone was recorded once. This chain joins TRBV5-4 and TRBJ1-1; perhaps TRBD1 as D (5 bases). Germline-derived CDR1 and CDR2 are SGHNT and YYREEE (reference sequence). V lost 4 bases and J lost 0, with 13 bases in between. This CDR3 spans 15 amino acids. This chain's CDR3 is CASSAPGGMNTEAFF. As DNA, the CDR3 is TGTGCCAGCAGCGCTCCGGGGGGGATGAACACTGAAGCTTTCTTT.

The chain employs TRBV5-1 and TRBJ2-3; D gene uncertain. Germline V gives CDR1 SGHRS, CDR2 YFSETQ. V gave up 2 bases and J gave up 0 bases, with 7 bases separating them. CDR3 length: 14 residues. The CDR3 protein is CASSFMQSTDTQYF. The DNA of the CDR3 is TGCGCCAGCAGCTTCATGCAGAGCACAGATACGCAGTATTTT.

The chain combines TRBV27 with TRBJ2-1; 8 nucleotides align to TRBD2. Germline V lookup: CDR1 MNHEY, CDR2 SMNVEV (reference sequence). The J segment lost 6 bases and the V segment lost 2 bases, leaving 6 bases of the junction unmatched. The CDR3 covers 15 residues. CDR3 sequence reads: CASSLRGLERNEQFF. The DNA of the CDR3 is TGTGCCAGCAGTTTACGGGGACTAGAACGCAATGAGCAGTTCTTC.

This clone was counted a few times. The V and J genes are TRBV30 and TRBJ1-5; perhaps TRBD1 as D (5 bases). This CDR3 spans 17 amino acids. Germline V gene data show CDR1 as GTSNPN and CDR2 as SVGIG (reference sequence). V was pared by 0 bases and J by 2 bases, with 17 bases between. The chain's CDR3 is CAWSVFLGQGGNQPQHF. The CDR3 nucleotides read TGTGCCTGGAGTGTGTTTTTGGGGCAGGGAGGCAATCAGCCCCAGCATTTT.

V gene TRBV7-3 combines with J gene TRBJ1-4; no reliable D call. CDR1 SGHTA and CDR2 FQGTGA come from the germline V gene. CDR3 length equals 9 residues. The CDR3 coding sequence is TGTGGTGTGGTTGAAAAACTGTTTTTT. This sequence encodes CGVVEKLFF.

The table lists this clone with a count of one. The rearrangement joins TRBV7-8 to TRBJ2-5; tentative D call: TRBD1 (5 bases). The CDR3 runs to 15 residues. V was cut by 3 bases and J by 5 bases, with 16 bases left in between. The germline V gene encodes CDR1 SGHVS and CDR2 FQNEAQ. The DNA for the CDR3 is TGTGCCAGCAGCTTTTTCCAGGGTGTTAGGGAGACCCAGTACTTC. This gives the protein CASSFFQGVRETQYF.

On this clone: The same CDR3 is also encoded by other DNA sequences in this sample. This chain joins TRBV28 and TRBJ2-5; the match to TRBD1 covers 9 bases. Trimming at V came to 6 bases and at J to 5 bases, leaving 1 base not matched to a gene. CDR1 is MDHEN, CDR2 SYDVKM, per germline. CDR3 length equals 12 residues. This CDR3 reads CASRGTGETQYF. DNA of the CDR3: TGTGCCAGCAGAGGGACAGGGGAGACCCAGTACTTC.

In its sample, this clone was seen once. The chain links TRBV7-2 to TRBJ2-7; D may be TRBD2 (6 bases). V dropped 3 bases and J dropped 5 bases, with 17 bases sitting between them. Germline loops: CDR1 SGHTA, CDR2 FQGNSA. This CDR3 has 15 residues. This chain's CDR3 is CASSFLGTGGNEQYF. The CDR3 bases are TGTGCCAGCAGCTTTCTTGGAACAGGAGGGAACGAGCAGTACTTC.

The chain couples TRBV28 to TRBJ2-1, with a weak D call TRBD2 (6 bases). The CDR3 runs 14 residues. Trimming removed 6 bases at V and 9 bases at J, with 18 bases between. Germline lookup yields CDR1 MDHEN and CDR2 SYDVKM. The CDR3 protein is CASRLEGPLVEQFF. The CDR3 coding sequence is TGTGCCAGCAGACTGGAGGGCCCCCTCGTTGAGCAGTTCTTC.

The J gene is TRBJ2-7, the V gene TRBV2, with 9 positions matching TRBD1. The CDR3 is made up of 13 amino acids. Trimming at V came to 9 bases and at J to 3 bases, leaving 6 bases not matched to a gene. Germline V gene data show CDR1 as SNHLY and CDR2 as FYNNEI. CDR3 region: CASVPGQGYEQYF. The CDR3 nucleotides read TGTGCCAGTGTCCCGGGACAGGGCTACGAGCAGTACTTC. The full variable domain, in which reference TRBV2 and TRBJ2-7 provide the parts outside the CDR3, is EPEVTQTPSHQVTQMGQEVILRCVPISNHLYFYWYRQILGQKVEFLVSFYNNEISEKSEIFDDQFSVERPDGSNFTLKIRSTKLEDSAMYFCASVPGQGYEQYFGPGTRLTVT.

In its sample, this clone was seen a few times. CDR3 protein: CASRGTGGLSVNQPQHF. CDR3 coding DNA: TGTGCCAGCAGAGGGACAGGGGGCCTTTCGGTCAATCAGCCCCAGCATTTT. V usage is TRBV28 and J usage is TRBJ1-5; 12 nucleotides agree with TRBD1. This CDR3 is built from 17 residues. Germline lookup yields CDR1 MDHEN and CDR2 SYDVKM. After removal of 6 bases from V and 3 bases from J, the junction contained 9 bases not matched to a gene.

This clone was found once. The chain recombines TRBV28 with TRBJ2-7, with a weak D call TRBD2 (7 bases). CDR3 size: 15 residues. CDR1 and CDR2 from the germline V gene are MDHEN and SYDVKM. V lost 6 bases to trimming and J lost 5 bases, with 20 bases between them. The CDR3 nucleotides read TGTGCCAGCAGCTTAGGGGGAGGGGTCCTCGACGAGCAGTACTTC. Translation gives CASSLGGGVLDEQYF.